The clone carrying this T cell receptor beta chain was observed many times. It was RNA transcripts that yielded the amplified TCR beta CDR3 regions. Initially, a first-round RT-PCR of the TCR CDR3 employed the HTBI primer set. TCRdb re-called the multiplex PCR reads through MiXCR, storing one row per CDR3 protein. The data contain over 650,000 distinct CDR3 sequences, around 15% of them singletons. These data come from a study of T cells in Graves' hyperthyroidism and ophthalmopathy. Whole-study context: Peripheral blood was taken when the disease was first diagnosed, before any treatment began.

The V segment lost 5 bases and the J segment 4 bases; nucleotides outside the gene matches: 5. The CDR3 has 14 residues. In germline, CDR1 is PRHDT, CDR2 FYEKMQ (reference sequence). V usage is TRBV13 and J usage is TRBJ2-5, with 9 positions matching TRBD2. The source material was blood. The TCR was taken from a man aged 18 to 30 with Graves' hyperthyroidism. Here the CDR3 reads CASSGRAGGETQYF. In nucleotides, the CDR3 is TGTGCCAGCAGCGGGAGAGCGGGAGGAGAGACCCAGTACTTC.